The 12 T cell receptor beta chains given below trace back to one sample, sequenced in a study of CD8 T cells in ankylosing spondylitis. Each CDR3 protein is one row after TCRdb ran MiXCR on the 5' RACE reads. Here the sample spans about 130,000 distinct CDR3 sequences, 7% to 8% being singletons. The material sequenced was blood, either unsorted or a sorted T cell fraction (not recorded which). The receptors shown here come from a female donor with ankylosing spondylitis or in good health (not recorded which).

This clonotype was seen many times. The V call is TRBV5-1, the J call TRBJ1-1, with D perhaps matching TRBD1 (5 bases). CDR1 SGHRS and CDR2 YFSETQ come from the germline V gene. The CDR3 extends over 18 amino acids. The V end was cut by 1 base, the J end by 3 bases, with 22 bases between. CDR3 in DNA: TGCGCCAGCAGCTTGAGGCCCCCAAGACACTCGGGGGACACTGAAGCTTTCTTT. Amino acids: CASSLRPPRHSGDTEAFF.

This clonotype was found many times. The chain uses TRBV20-1 and TRBJ1-5; 7 nucleotides agree with TRBD1. J was trimmed by 5 bases and V by 2 bases; bases with no gene match: 6. CDR3 length: 14 residues. CDR1 is DFQATT, CDR2 SNEGSKA, per germline (reference sequence). This CDR3 reads CSARKTGSYQPQHF. CDR3 sequence (DNA): TGCAGTGCTAGAAAGACAGGGAGCTATCAGCCCCAGCATTTT.

Ten or more counts support this clonotype. V and J are TRBV7-9 and TRBJ2-7; the D is unclear. This CDR3 comprises 14 residues. CDR1 is SEHNR, CDR2 FQNEAQ, per germline (reference sequence). Trimming left V 5 bases short and J 2 bases short, with 13 bases between. DNA for the CDR3: TGTGCCAGCAGCGGACCGGACCGAGCCTACGAGCAGTACTTC. Encoded protein: CASSGPDRAYEQYF.

This rearrangement joins TRBV18 to TRBJ1-2, with D perhaps matching TRBD1 (5 bases). Germline lookup yields CDR1 KGHSH and CDR2 LQKENI. The CDR3 runs 14 residues. V gave up 2 bases and J gave up 5 bases, with 12 bases separating them. As DNA, the CDR3 is TGTGCCAGCTCACCAGTTGCAGGGATATATGGCTACACCTTC. Its protein is CASSPVAGIYGYTF. Drawing the rest from reference TRBV18 and TRBJ1-2, the complete variable domain is NAGVMQNPRHLVRRRGQEARLRCSPMKGHSHVYWYRQLPEEGLKFMVYLQKENIIDESGMPKERFSAEFPKEGPSILRIQQVVRGDSAAYFCASSPVAGIYGYTFGSGTRLTVV.

In its sample, this clonotype was seen many times. The gene calls are TRBV3-1 and TRBJ1-5; 10 positions match TRBD1. The CDR3 consists of 16 residues. The V gene's germline CDR1 is LGHDT and CDR2 YNNKEL (reference sequence). The V gene end was trimmed by 1 base and the J gene end by 7 bases; junction bases not matched to a gene: 7. CDR3 amino acids: CASSQGGGQGRQPQHF. CDR3 nucleotides: TGTGCCAGCAGCCAAGGGGGGGGACAGGGGAGACAGCCCCAGCATTTT.

This clonotype was recorded many times. The CDR3 spells CASSLRQGDQPQHF. CDR3 DNA sequence: TGCGCCAGCAGCCTTAGACAGGGTGATCAGCCCCAGCATTTT. The chain has TRBV5-1 and TRBJ1-5; 7 bases align to TRBD1. Trimming took 4 bases from V and 5 from J; bases not matched to a gene: 6. This CDR3 is built from 14 residues. Per the germline V gene, CDR1 is SGHRS and CDR2 is YFSETQ.

This clonotype showed up many times. The chain has TRBV7-9 and TRBJ1-1; D is unresolved. The CDR3 has 14 amino acids. The ends were cut back, 1 base at V and 3 bases at J, with 9 bases in the middle. Germline V CDR1 and CDR2: SEHNR, FQNEAQ (reference sequence). DNA for the CDR3: TGTGCCAGCAGCTTAGGGCACGGGGACACTGAAGCTTTCTTT. Translated: CASSLGHGDTEAFF.

The chain is built from TRBV7-2 and TRBJ1-1, with TRBD1 as a possible D gene (5 bases). The CDR3 is 14 amino acids. Trimming removed 3 bases from V and 1 base from J, with 9 bases in between. Germline loops: CDR1 SGHTA, CDR2 FQGNSA. In DNA form, the CDR3 reads TGTGCCAGCAGCTTCAGGGTGGGGAACACTGAAGCTTTCTTT. This sequence encodes CASSFRVGNTEAFF.

This clonotype was found many times. V gene TRBV6-1 combines with J gene TRBJ2-7, with D possibly TRBD2 on 7 matching bases. Trimming cost V 10 bases and J 2 bases, with 24 bases left between them. The CDR3 sequence is 16 residues long. CDR1 and CDR2 (germline): MNHNS, SASEGT. The CDR3 here is CATHGFLGGRTYEQYF. CDR3 nucleotides: TGTGCCACGCATGGATTTCTCGGGGGGCGGACCTACGAGCAGTACTTC.

This clonotype occurred many times. This sequence joins TRBV2 and TRBJ2-5; 9 bases are shared with TRBD2. CDR1 SNHLY and CDR2 FYNNEI come from the germline V gene. V lost 7 bases to trimming and J lost 5 bases; unmatched junction nucleotides: 8. This CDR3 contains 14 residues. This CDR3 is CASILGLARETQYF. Here the CDR3 DNA reads TGTGCCAGCATTCTGGGACTAGCAAGGGAGACCCAGTACTTC.

This clonotype came up many times. The chain carries TRBV6-1 and TRBJ2-1; D gene unclear. This CDR3 has 16 residues. V was clipped by 5 bases and J by 0 bases, with 14 bases between them. The V gene's germline CDR1 is MNHNS and CDR2 SASEGT. The CDR3 loop reads CASSRVGMGSYNEQFF. CDR3 DNA sequence: TGTGCCAGCAGTCGGGTGGGGATGGGCTCCTACAATGAGCAGTTCTTC.

This clonotype occurred many times. The chain recombines TRBV2 with TRBJ1-1, with D perhaps TRBD1 (6 bases). The CDR3 spans 11 residues. Trimming shortened V by 4 bases and J by 7 bases, and 7 bases separated the two germline ends. Per the germline V gene, CDR1 is SNHLY and CDR2 is FYNNEI. CDR3 residues: CASSGGREAFF. In nucleotides, the CDR3 is TGTGCCAGCAGTGGGGGGCGTGAAGCTTTCTTT. Filled out from reference TRBV2 and TRBJ1-1, the complete variable domain reads EPEVTQTPSHQVTQMGQEVILRCVPISNHLYFYWYRQILGQKVEFLVSFYNNEISEKSEIFDDQFSVERPDGSNFTLKIRSTKLEDSAMYFCASSGGREAFFGQGTRLTVV.